Sequencing of this T cell receptor (beta chain) was carried out in a study of OX40 agonist ivuxolimab in advanced cancers. Study overall: Patients' therapy was ivuxolimab, an antibody that acts as an agonist of OX40 (CD134).

As for this clone: The antigen is not known.

Regarding the study as a whole: In the 0.1 to 3.0 mg/kg range, CD4+ and CD8+ blood T cells had expanded clonally by week 6.

Germline-derived CDR1 and CDR2 are WNHNN and SYGVQD (reference sequence). V lost 0 bases, J lost 0 bases, and 2 bases lay in between. The CDR3 length is 13 residues. Sequencing used immunoSEQ multiplex PCR; TCRdb keeps in-frame clones, though not all of them. The sample holds 75,000 to 90,000 clones, 92% seen once. The clonotype was recovered from an adult with an advanced solid tumor such as melanoma, head and neck, liver or kidney cancer. The sequencing here drew on CD4+ or CD8+ T cells sorted from blood, taken in a trial of the OX40 agonist ivuxolimab. The chain recombines TRBV10-1 with TRBJ1-1; no definite D call. Here the CDR3 reads CASSESMNTEAFF. The CDR3 nucleotides are TGCGCCAGCAGTGAGTCGATGAACACTGAAGCTTTCTTT.